A selection of T cell receptor beta chains follows, all from one sample in a study of cytomegalovirus exposure and HLA in healthy donors. The assay was immunoSEQ multiplex PCR, and TCRdb's table has in-frame clones only and misses some. The sample records nearly 200,000 clones, about 89% being singletons. Sequencing used PBMCs. These receptors all stem from a young man in good health and CMV-seronegative. CDR3s include the opening cysteine and the closing phenylalanine or tryptophan. Each record gives: D gene, J gene, V gene, clone size, CDR3 protein, CDR3 DNA. A D gene is named only where the DNA matches it firmly. Clone size is not always given. Where it is, it says once, few, many or a class for expanded clones.

d_gene: NA
j_gene: TRBJ2-3
v_gene: TRBV19
abundance: once
CDR3aa: CASSISHRVTDTQYF
CDR3nt: TGTGCCAGTAGTATTTCCCATAGAGTCACAGATACGCAGTATTTT

d_gene: NA
j_gene: TRBJ2-1
v_gene: TRBV18
abundance: NA
CDR3aa: CASSPRRTREDEQFF
CDR3nt: TGTGCCAGCTCACCCCGGCGGACCAGGGAGGATGAGCAGTTCTTC

d_gene: TRBD1
j_gene: TRBJ1-1
v_gene: TRBV5-6
abundance: NA
CDR3aa: CASSISPGGITEAFF
CDR3nt: TGTGCCAGCAGCATCTCCCCAGGGGGCATCACTGAAGCTTTCTTT

d_gene: NA
j_gene: TRBJ2-5
v_gene: TRBV27
abundance: NA
CDR3aa: CASSFGRWASRRETQYF
CDR3nt: TGTGCCAGCAGCTTTGGGAGGTGGGCCTCCCGGCGGGAGACCCAGTACTTC

d_gene: NA
j_gene: TRBJ2-3
v_gene: TRBV5-6
abundance: NA
CDR3aa: CASSLGPVDTQYF
CDR3nt: TGTGCCAGCAGCTTGGGCCCGGTAGATACGCAGTATTTT

d_gene: TRBD1
j_gene: TRBJ2-7
v_gene: TRBV5-1
abundance: NA
CDR3aa: CASHSGTDSYEQYF
CDR3nt: TGCGCCAGCCATTCCGGGACAGATTCCTACGAGCAGTACTTC

d_gene: TRBD1
j_gene: TRBJ2-3
v_gene: TRBV25-1
abundance: NA
CDR3aa: CASSWTGSTDTQYF
CDR3nt: TGTGCCAGCAGTTGGACAGGGAGCACAGATACGCAGTATTTT

d_gene: NA
j_gene: TRBJ1-1
v_gene: TRBV13
abundance: NA
CDR3aa: CASSLNWGETEAFF
CDR3nt: TGTGCCAGCAGCTTGAACTGGGGGGAGACTGAAGCTTTCTTT

d_gene: NA
j_gene: TRBJ2-5
v_gene: TRBV18
abundance: few
CDR3aa: CASSPGRETQYF
CDR3nt: TGTGCCAGCTCACCAGGGAGGGAGACCCAGTACTTC

d_gene: NA
j_gene: TRBJ1-1
v_gene: TRBV29-1
abundance: NA
CDR3aa: CSVEDRGRGAFF
CDR3nt: TGCAGCGTTGAAGACAGGGGACGGGGAGCTTTCTTT

d_gene: NA
j_gene: TRBJ2-1
v_gene: TRBV10-3
abundance: NA
CDR3aa: CAISGPLGQYSYNEQFF
CDR3nt: TGTGCCATCAGTGGACCCTTAGGACAGTACTCCTACAATGAGCAGTTCTTC

d_gene: NA
j_gene: TRBJ1-3
v_gene: TRBV18
abundance: NA
CDR3aa: CASSPEGRTGNTIYF
CDR3nt: TGTGCCAGCTCACCGGAGGGCCGTACCGGAAACACCATATATTTT

d_gene: TRBD2
j_gene: TRBJ2-1
v_gene: TRBV5-4
abundance: NA
CDR3aa: CASSFGTSGNGQFF
CDR3nt: TGTGCCAGCAGCTTCGGGACTAGCGGGAACGGGCAGTTCTTC

d_gene: TRBD1
j_gene: TRBJ1-1
v_gene: TRBV11-2
abundance: NA
CDR3aa: CASSYPRGPAGGTTEAFF
CDR3nt: TGTGCCAGCAGCTACCCCCGGGGGCCGGCAGGGGGGACCACTGAAGCTTTCTTT

d_gene: TRBD2
j_gene: TRBJ2-2
v_gene: TRBV29-1
abundance: few
CDR3aa: CSVGGGGTGELFF
CDR3nt: TGCAGCGTTGGCGGGGGAGGCACCGGGGAGCTGTTTTTT

d_gene: NA
j_gene: TRBJ2-3
v_gene: TRBV29-1
abundance: NA
CDR3aa: CSGLGPDTQYF
CDR3nt: TGCAGCGGCCTAGGTCCCGATACGCAGTATTTT

d_gene: TRBD1
j_gene: TRBJ1-2
v_gene: TRBV19
abundance: NA
CDR3aa: CASSPGTGQGYTF
CDR3nt: TGTGCCAGTAGTCCCGGGACAGGGCAAGGCTACACCTTC

d_gene: TRBD1
j_gene: TRBJ1-2
v_gene: TRBV7-9
abundance: NA
CDR3aa: CASSPRTGRGDGYTF
CDR3nt: TGTGCCAGCAGCCCCCGGACAGGGAGAGGCGACGGCTACACCTTC

d_gene: TRBD1
j_gene: TRBJ2-7
v_gene: TRBV19
abundance: NA
CDR3aa: CASSIGTGGRGYEQYF
CDR3nt: TGTGCCAGTAGTATTGGGACAGGGGGTCGGGGATACGAGCAGTACTTC

d_gene: TRBD1
j_gene: TRBJ1-4
v_gene: TRBV28
abundance: NA
CDR3aa: CASSGQGFATNEKLFF
CDR3nt: TGTGCCAGCAGCGGACAGGGATTCGCAACTAATGAAAAACTGTTTTTT